This T cell receptor (beta chain) was captured in a study of a mutant IDH1 vaccine in newly diagnosed glioma. V lost 3 bases and J 2 bases, leaving 15 bases between the germline ends. Germline CDR1 is SEHNR and CDR2 is FQNEAQ (reference sequence). The CDR3 loop spans 16 amino acids. The method was immunoSEQ multiplex PCR; TCRdb's version includes in-frame clones alone and lacks a portion of them. The table lists around 67,000 clones, about 86% of them singletons. This clone was recorded only once. Sample time point: baseline, week 1 (first vaccination visit). Described treatment: pre-vaccination baseline after standard-of-care therapy.

The J gene is TRBJ2-3, the V gene TRBV7-9; D may be TRBD2 (5 bases). The origin of this receptor is a woman between 18 and 30 years old with glioma. Some clones in this sample may be carry-over from other donors' samples. Specimen: peripheral blood mononuclear cells (PBMCs), collected from a glioma patient treated with radiotherapy, temozolomide or both. For the CDR3, the DNA is TGTGCCAGCAGCTTGACTACCCTCTACCACACAGATACGCAGTATTTT. It is translated as CASSLTTLYHTDTQYF.